The present T cell receptor (beta chain) was sequenced within a study of Graves' ophthalmopathy and Graves' hyperthyroidism. Study information: Peripheral blood was obtained at first diagnosis, ahead of any treatment.

Trimming cost V 5 bases and J 5 bases; bases outside gene matches: 11. Per the germline V gene, CDR1 is DFQATT and CDR2 is SNEGSKA (reference sequence). This CDR3 comprises 16 residues. Clinical symptoms, serum thyroxine, TRAb, thyroid ultrasound and orbital computed tomography formed the basis of diagnosis. Fresh peripheral blood (approximately 10 ml) yielded the PBMCs. This clonotype has at least ten counts. The antigen remains undetermined. Scientists amplified the TCR beta CDR3 regions from RNA transcripts. Amplification began with first-round RT-PCR using HTBI primers, then second-round multiplex PCR was performed. TCRdb independently ran MiXCR on the multiplex PCR reads; one entry per CDR3 protein. The sample shows 350,000 to 450,000 distinct CDR3 sequences, 15% to 20% of them seen only once. Study findings and constraints: Blood repertoires reportedly contained most expanded thyroid clonotypes above 0.001 frequency.

The sample consisted of peripheral blood. This chain links TRBV20-1 with TRBJ2-2; TRBD1 matches 10 bases. This TCR was sampled from a woman between 18 and 30 years old with Graves' ophthalmopathy. The CDR3 sequence is CSAASTGQGLTGELFF. CDR3 DNA: TGCAGTGCTGCCTCCACGGGACAGGGGTTAACCGGGGAGCTGTTTTTT.